The source of this TCR beta chain is a study of blood T cell repertoires in COVID-19. Looking at the study overall: Acute-phase and convalescent COVID-19 samples originated in the United States, Italy and Spain.

V was clipped by 6 bases and J by 4 bases; unmatched bases: 6. The CDR3 has 13 amino acids. This table comes from immunoSEQ multiplex PCR, and its TCRdb copy is limited to in-frame clones, with some not included. This sample has more than 85,000 clones; roughly 87% occur once, and the top ten carry approximately 2%. Sequencing input: peripheral blood. This sequence was found in a man over 45 with active COVID-19. The chain is built from TRBV12-3 or TRBV12-4 and TRBJ2-7; 7 bases are a match to TRBD1. The CDR3: CASSRTGFYEQYF. DNA for the CDR3: TGTGCCAGCAGCCGGACAGGTTTTTACGAGCAGTACTTC.